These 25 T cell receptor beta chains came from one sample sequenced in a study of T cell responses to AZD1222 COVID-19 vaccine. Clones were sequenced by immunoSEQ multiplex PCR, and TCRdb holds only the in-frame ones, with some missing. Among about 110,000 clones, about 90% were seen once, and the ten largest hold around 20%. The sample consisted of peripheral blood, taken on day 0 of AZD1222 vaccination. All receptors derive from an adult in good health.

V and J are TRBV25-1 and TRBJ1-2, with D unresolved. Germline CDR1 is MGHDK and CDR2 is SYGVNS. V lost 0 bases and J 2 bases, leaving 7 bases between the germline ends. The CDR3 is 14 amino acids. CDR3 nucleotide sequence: TGTGCCAGCAGTGAATACGGCGGAAACTATGGCTACACCTTC. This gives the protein CASSEYGGNYGYTF.

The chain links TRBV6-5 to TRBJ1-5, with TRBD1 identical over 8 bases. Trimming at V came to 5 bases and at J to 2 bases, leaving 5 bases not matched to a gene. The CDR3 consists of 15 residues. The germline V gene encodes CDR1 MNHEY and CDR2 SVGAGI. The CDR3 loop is CASSPGTGRNQPQHF. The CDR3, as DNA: TGTGCCAGCAGTCCCGGGACAGGCCGCAATCAGCCCCAGCATTTT.

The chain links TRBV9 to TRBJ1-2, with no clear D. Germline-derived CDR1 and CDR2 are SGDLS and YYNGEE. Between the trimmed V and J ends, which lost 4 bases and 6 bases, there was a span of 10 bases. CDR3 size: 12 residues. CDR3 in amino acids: CASSPIGDGYTF. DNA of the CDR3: TGTGCCAGCAGCCCCATCGGGGATGGCTACACCTTC.

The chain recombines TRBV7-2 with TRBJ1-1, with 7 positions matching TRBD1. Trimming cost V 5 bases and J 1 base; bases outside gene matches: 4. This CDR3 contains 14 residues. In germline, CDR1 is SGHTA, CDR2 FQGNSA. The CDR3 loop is CASSIGTANTEAFF. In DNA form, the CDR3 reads TGTGCCAGCAGCATAGGGACAGCGAACACTGAAGCTTTCTTT.

The DNA of the CDR3 is TGTGCCAGCAGCTCACCGGGACTCACTAACACAGATACGCAGTATTTT. It encodes CASSSPGLTNTDTQYF. The chain joins TRBV5-4 to TRBJ2-3; tentative D call: TRBD2 (6 bases). Trimming pared 3 bases from V and 2 bases from J, leaving 16 bases between. In germline, CDR1 is SGHNT, CDR2 YYREEE (reference sequence). The CDR3 runs 16 residues.

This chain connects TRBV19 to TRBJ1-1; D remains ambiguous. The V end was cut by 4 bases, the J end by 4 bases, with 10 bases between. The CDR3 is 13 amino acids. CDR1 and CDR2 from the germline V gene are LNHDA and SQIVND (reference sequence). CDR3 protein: CASSSLRGTEAFF. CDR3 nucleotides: TGTGCCAGTAGTAGTCTTCGGGGCACTGAAGCTTTCTTT. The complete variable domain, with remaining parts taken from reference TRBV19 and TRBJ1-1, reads DGGITQSPKYLFRKEGQNVTLSCEQNLNHDAMYWYRQDPGQGLRLIYYSQIVNDFQKGDIAEGYSVSREKKESFPLTVTSAQKNPTAFYLCASSSLRGTEAFFGQGTRLTVV.

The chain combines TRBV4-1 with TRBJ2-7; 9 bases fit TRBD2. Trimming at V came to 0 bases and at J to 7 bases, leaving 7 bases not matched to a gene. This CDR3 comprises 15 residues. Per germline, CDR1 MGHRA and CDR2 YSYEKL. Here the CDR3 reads CASSQDRIAGEEQYF. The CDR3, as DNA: TGCGCCAGCAGCCAAGATAGGATAGCGGGGGAAGAGCAGTACTTC.

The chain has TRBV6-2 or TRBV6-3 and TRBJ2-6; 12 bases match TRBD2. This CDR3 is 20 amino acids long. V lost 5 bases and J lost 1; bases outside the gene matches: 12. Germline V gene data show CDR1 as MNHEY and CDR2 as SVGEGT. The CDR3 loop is CASSARLAGVHLSGANVLTF. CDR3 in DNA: TGTGCCAGCAGTGCGAGACTAGCGGGGGTCCACTTATCTGGGGCCAACGTCCTGACTTTC.

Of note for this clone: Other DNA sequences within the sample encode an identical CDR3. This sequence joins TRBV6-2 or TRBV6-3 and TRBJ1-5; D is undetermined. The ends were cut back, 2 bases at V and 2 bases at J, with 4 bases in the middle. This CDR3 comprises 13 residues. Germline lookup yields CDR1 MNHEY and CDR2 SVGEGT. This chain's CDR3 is CASSYRGNQPQHF. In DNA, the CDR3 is TGTGCCAGCAGTTACAGAGGCAATCAGCCCCAGCATTTT.

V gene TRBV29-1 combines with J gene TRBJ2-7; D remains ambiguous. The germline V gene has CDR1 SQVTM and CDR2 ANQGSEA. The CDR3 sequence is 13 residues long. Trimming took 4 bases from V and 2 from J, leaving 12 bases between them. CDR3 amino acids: CSVVARRAYEQYF. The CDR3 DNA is TGCAGCGTTGTTGCCAGGAGAGCCTACGAGCAGTACTTC.

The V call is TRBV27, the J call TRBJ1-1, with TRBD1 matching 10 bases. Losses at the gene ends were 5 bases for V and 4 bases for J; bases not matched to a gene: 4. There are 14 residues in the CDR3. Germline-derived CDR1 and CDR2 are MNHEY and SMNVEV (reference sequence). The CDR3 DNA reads TGTGCCAGCAGTGACGGGACAGGGGCCACTGAAGCTTTCTTT. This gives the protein CASSDGTGATEAFF.

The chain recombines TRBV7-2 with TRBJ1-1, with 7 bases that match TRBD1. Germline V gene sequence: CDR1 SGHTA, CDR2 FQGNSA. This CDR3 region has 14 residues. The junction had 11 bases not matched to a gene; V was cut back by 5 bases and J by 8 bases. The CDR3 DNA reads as TGTGCCAGCAGCATGATGCAGGGGGGACTCGAAGCTTTCTTT. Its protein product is CASSMMQGGLEAFF.

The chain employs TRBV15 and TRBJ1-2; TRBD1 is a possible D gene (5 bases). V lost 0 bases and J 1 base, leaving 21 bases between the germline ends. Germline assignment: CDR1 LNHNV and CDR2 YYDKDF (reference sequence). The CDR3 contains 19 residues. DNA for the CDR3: TGTGCCACCAGCAGAGATCTGTTAACATCACGGGGGGTTAACTATGGCTACACCTTC. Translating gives CATSRDLLTSRGVNYGYTF. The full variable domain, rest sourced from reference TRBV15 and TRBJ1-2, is DAMVIQNPRYQVTQFGKPVTLSCSQTLNHNVMYWYQQKSSQAPKLLFHYYDKDFNNEADTPDNFQSRRPNTSFCFLDIRSPGLGDTAMYLCATSRDLLTSRGVNYGYTFGSGTRLTVV.

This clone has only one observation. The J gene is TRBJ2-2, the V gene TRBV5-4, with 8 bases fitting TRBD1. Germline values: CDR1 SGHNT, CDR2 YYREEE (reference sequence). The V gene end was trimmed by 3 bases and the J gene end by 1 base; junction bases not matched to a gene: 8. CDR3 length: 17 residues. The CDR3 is CASSSFSGTGNTGELFF. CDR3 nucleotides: TGTGCCAGCAGCTCCTTTTCCGGGACAGGGAACACCGGGGAGCTGTTTTTT.

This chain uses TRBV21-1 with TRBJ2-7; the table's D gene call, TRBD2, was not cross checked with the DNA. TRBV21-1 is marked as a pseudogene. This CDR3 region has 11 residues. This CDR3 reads CASSISNEQYF. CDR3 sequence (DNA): TGTGCCAGCAGCATCTCTAACGAGCAGTACTTC.

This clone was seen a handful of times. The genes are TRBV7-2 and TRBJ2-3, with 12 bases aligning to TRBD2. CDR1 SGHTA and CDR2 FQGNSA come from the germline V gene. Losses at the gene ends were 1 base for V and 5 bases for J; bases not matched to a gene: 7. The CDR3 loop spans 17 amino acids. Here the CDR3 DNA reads TGTGCCAGCAGCTTAGTCCTAGCGGGGGGGTCGGGAGATACGCAGTATTTT. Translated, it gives CASSLVLAGGSGDTQYF.

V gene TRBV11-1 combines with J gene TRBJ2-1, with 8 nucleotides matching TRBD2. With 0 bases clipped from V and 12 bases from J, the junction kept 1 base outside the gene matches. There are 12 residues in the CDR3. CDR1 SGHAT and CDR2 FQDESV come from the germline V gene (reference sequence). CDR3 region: CASSLAAGGQFF. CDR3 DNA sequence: TGTGCCAGCAGCTTAGCTGCGGGGGGGCAGTTCTTC.

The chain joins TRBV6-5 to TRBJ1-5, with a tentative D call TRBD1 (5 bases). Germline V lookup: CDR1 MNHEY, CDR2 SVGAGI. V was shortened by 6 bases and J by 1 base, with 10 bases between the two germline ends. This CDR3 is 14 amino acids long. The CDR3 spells CASREGPSNQPQHF. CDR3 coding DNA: TGTGCCAGCAGGGAGGGGCCAAGCAATCAGCCCCAGCATTTT.

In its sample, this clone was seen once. CDR3 sequence: CASSWRGQSGNTIYF. CDR3 DNA: TGTGCCAGCAGTTGGAGGGGACAATCTGGAAACACCATATATTTT. This chain connects TRBV6-5 to TRBJ1-3; D perhaps matches TRBD1 (6 bases). The V gene lost 4 bases and the J gene lost 1 base, with 11 bases spanning the gap. This CDR3 contains 15 residues. CDR1 and CDR2 from the germline V gene are MNHEY and SVGAGI.

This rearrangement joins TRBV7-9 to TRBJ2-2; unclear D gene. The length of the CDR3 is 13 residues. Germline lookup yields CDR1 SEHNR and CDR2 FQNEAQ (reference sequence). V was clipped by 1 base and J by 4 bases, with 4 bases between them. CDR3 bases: TGTGCCAGCAGCTTAGAAGGCACCGGGGAGCTGTTTTTT. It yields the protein CASSLEGTGELFF.

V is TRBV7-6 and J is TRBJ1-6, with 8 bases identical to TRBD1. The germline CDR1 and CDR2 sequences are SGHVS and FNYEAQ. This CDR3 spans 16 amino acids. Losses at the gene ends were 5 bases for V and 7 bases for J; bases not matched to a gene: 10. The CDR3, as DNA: TGTGCCAGCAGCCCGGACAGGGAGAGTTACAATTCACCCCTCCACTTT. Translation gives CASSPDRESYNSPLHF.

Here the CDR3 DNA reads TGTGCCAGCAACCCAGCGGGGATTAGAAATGAGCAGTTCTTC. Translating gives CASNPAGIRNEQFF. This sequence joins TRBV6-2 or TRBV6-3 and TRBJ2-1, with 7 bases matching TRBD2. The germline CDR1 and CDR2 sequences are MNHEY and SVGEGT. Trimming at V came to 7 bases and at J to 7 bases, leaving 10 bases not matched to a gene. The CDR3 runs to 14 residues.

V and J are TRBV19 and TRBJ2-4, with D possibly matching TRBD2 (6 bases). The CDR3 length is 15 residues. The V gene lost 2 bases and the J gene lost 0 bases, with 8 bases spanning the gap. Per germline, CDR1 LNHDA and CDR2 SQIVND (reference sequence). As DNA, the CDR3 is TGTGCCAGTAGTATAATCGGGGGAGCCAAAAACATTCAGTACTTC. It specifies CASSIIGGAKNIQYF.

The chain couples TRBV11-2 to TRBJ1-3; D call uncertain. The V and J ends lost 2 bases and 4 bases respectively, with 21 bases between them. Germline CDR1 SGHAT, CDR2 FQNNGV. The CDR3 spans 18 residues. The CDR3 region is CASSLLGSATVGGNTIYF. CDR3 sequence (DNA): TGTGCCAGCAGCTTATTGGGTAGTGCGACGGTTGGCGGAAACACCATATATTTT.

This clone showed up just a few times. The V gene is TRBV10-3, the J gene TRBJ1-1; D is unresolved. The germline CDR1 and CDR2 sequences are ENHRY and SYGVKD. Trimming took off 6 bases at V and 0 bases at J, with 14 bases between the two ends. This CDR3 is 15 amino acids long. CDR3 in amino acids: CAISEQIIMNTEAFF. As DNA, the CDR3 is TGTGCCATCAGCGAACAGATCATCATGAACACTGAAGCTTTCTTT.